This paragraph reports one T cell receptor beta chain. Authors' processing steps: Estimates of nucleated cell counts were drawn from the amplification of reference gene primers. Assay: immunoSEQ multiplex PCR; the TCRdb copy retains only in-frame clones and omits some. V and J calls and clone size come straight from that table; D and trimming were deduced from the DNA. The sample holds about 120,000 clones, around nine tenths seen once. This entry belongs to a study of blood T cell repertoires in COVID-19. Study at large: Specimens from acute and convalescent COVID-19 originated in the United States, Italy and Spain. PBMCs, B-cell-depleted T cells, or T cells were the source of the cDNA or gDNA that made up the material.

Between the trimmed V and J ends, which lost 3 bases and 4 bases, there was a span of 27 bases. The CDR3 is 19 amino acids. The V and J genes are TRBV6-7 and TRBJ1-1; tentative D call: TRBD1 (5 bases). TRBV6-7 is placed among ORFs of uncertain function. The sequenced material came from peripheral blood. The sequence was collected from a woman in her forties or fifties with acute or convalescent COVID-19. The CDR3 sequence is CASSYFGYPGRVEGTEAFF. The DNA of the CDR3 is TGTGCCAGCAGTTATTTTGGTTATCCAGGCAGGGTGGAGGGCACTGAAGCTTTCTTT.